This T cell receptor beta chain was identified in a study of T cells in localized non-small cell lung cancer (dated by TCRdb to the early 2020s). The study in broad terms: T cell repertoires of 236 early-stage NSCLC patients were analyzed, with tumors being compared against uninvolved tumor-adjacent lungs. The mean age of the NSCLC patients was about 62 years, with 120 to 150 men and nearly 110 women. The cohort consisted of approximately 220 treatment-naive NSCLC patients whose localized lung tumors had been resected. What the authors observed across the whole study: Because the study design was exploratory, TCR variables were selected using unadjusted p-values without false-discovery rate correction. Longer overall survival was associated with higher blood T cell density, whereas shorter survival was associated with higher adjacent-lung clonality. A median of around 57 of the top 100 tumor clones turned up in the paired uninvolved adjacent lung, and some 28 of those clones also ranked among the top 100 of that same adjacent lung. Uninvolved tumor-adjacent lung showed the highest T cell clonality, higher than tumor, which suggests more focused antigenic responses in the adjacent lung. Multi-region tumor sequencing was not performed, so intratumor heterogeneity could not be excluded.

This clone was observed a handful of times. Its antigen remains unidentified. No base quality values were provided; no much bigger clone lies one nucleotide off. At diagnosis, tumor, uninvolved tumor-adjacent lung and peripheral blood were collected and then preserved as a mix of FFPE and fresh-frozen material. The CDR3 spans 14 residues, from the cysteine through the phenylalanine. Kept here is only the CDR3 DNA, which spans 42 bases and is read in frame from base 1. TCR beta CDR3 regions were sequenced from DNA using the immunoSEQ Assay. On the study's bioinformatics: T cell density was computed as TCR beta template counts normalized to usable DNA estimated by amplifying housekeeping genes. Richness was estimated with the preseqR package, extrapolating to 400,000 templates for PBMC samples and 120,000 templates for tissue samples. Clonality was taken to be one minus Pielou's evenness. Differential abundance testing on productive amino-acid clonotypes, with a minimum total count of 5 and an alpha of 0.1, was used to identify tissue-enriched TCRs. Repertoire overlap between compartments was quantified with the Jaccard Index and Morisita Overlap Index. GLIPH grouped TCR beta CDR3s together with public tetramer-defined viral CDR3s, and a viral motif had to include at least three viral sequences and show V-gene enrichment. TCRdb holds this immuneACCESS table with in-frame rearrangements only. Some clones are missing; in checked studies, unresolved V genes explain under half, and the rest has no known cause. The DNA was the basis for D and trimming; V, J and clone size are from that table. The sample table holds around 2,000 clones, of which less than 30% were seen once. Of the sample, approximately 7.8% is held by the ten largest clones.

The V and J genes are TRBV7-5 and TRBJ2-1; TRBD2, the table's D call, was not compared with the DNA. TRBV7-5 is a documented pseudogene. This receptor was taken from a woman aged 35 to 70 with stage III squamous cell lung carcinoma. The input for sequencing was lung tumor tissue, taken before any cancer treatment. The DNA sequence is TGTGCCAGCAGCCCAGGGACTAGCGGGGGTTCACAGTTCTTC. Its translation is CASSPGTSGGSQFF.